A selection of T cell receptor beta chains follows, all from one sample in a study of a mutant IDH1 vaccine in newly diagnosed glioma. Profiled with immunoSEQ multiplex PCR; TCRdb holds only in-frame clones, not every one. The data contain around 67,000 clones, 80% to 90% of them singletons. Material: peripheral blood mononuclear cells (PBMCs), obtained from a glioma patient treated with radiotherapy, temozolomide or both. These receptors all stem from a woman aged 18-30 years with glioma. Some clones in this sample may be carry-over from other donors' samples. CDR3s include the opening cysteine and the closing phenylalanine or tryptophan. The order of the fields is clone size, J gene, D gene, V gene, CDR3 DNA, CDR3 protein. D genes are given only for firm matches. Clone size is not always given. Where it is, it says once, few, many or a class for expanded clones.

- TRBJ2-3 - TRBV6-4 TGTGCCAGCAGTGCACGACCCAGGGGAGCAACCGATACGCAGTATTTT CASSARPRGATDTQYF
few TRBJ2-5 - TRBV5-6 TGTGCCAGCAGCTTGGCTCGCGTCCAAGAGACCCAGTACTTC CASSLARVQETQYF
- TRBJ2-7 TRBD2 TRBV25-1 TGTGCCAGCACCACGGCTGCGGGGGTAATGAGCGAGCAGTACTTC CASTTAAGVMSEQYF
- TRBJ2-7 - TRBV21-1 TGTGCCAGCAGCAACCGGGACGCAGCCTACGAGCAGTACTTC CASSNRDAAYEQYF
- TRBJ2-2 - TRBV14 TGTGCCAGCAGCCAAGATCTACGGGGGGAGCTGTTTTTT CASSQDLRGELFF
once TRBJ1-2 TRBD1 TRBV4-2 TGTGCCAGCAGCCAAGCCGGGACAGGGTTAGGCGTCGATGGCTACACCTTC CASSQAGTGLGVDGYTF
- TRBJ1-1 TRBD1 TRBV20-1 TGCAGTGGACAGGGGATCACTGAAGCTTTCTTT CSGQGITEAFF
few TRBJ1-1 - TRBV30 TGTGCCTGGGGGGAGAGACTGACGCTGAACACTGAAGCTTTCTTT CAWGERLTLNTEAFF
once TRBJ1-5 - TRBV9 TGTGCCAGCCCACGGAGGGAACCCTGGGATCAGCCCCAGCATTTT CASPRREPWDQPQHF
- TRBJ1-5 TRBD1 TRBV5-6 TGTGCCAGCAGCCCGGGACAGGGACAATGGCAGCCCCAGCATTTT CASSPGQGQWQPQHF
- TRBJ2-2 TRBD2 TRBV6-4 TGTGCCAGCAGTGCCCTAGCGGCGAACACCGGGGAGCTGTTTTTT CASSALAANTGELFF
medium-sized TRBJ1-5 - TRBV27 TGTGCCAGCAGTTTATATGGGGCCCAGCCCCAGCATTTT CASSLYGAQPQHF
few TRBJ1-1 - TRBV30 TGTGCCTGGAGTCGTCAGGCCAACACTGAAGCTTTCTTT CAWSRQANTEAFF
- TRBJ2-5 - TRBV5-1 TGCGCCAGCAGCTTGGCAGGGGGGGTCAGGCAAGAGACCCAGTACTTC CASSLAGGVRQETQYF
- TRBJ2-7 TRBD2 TRBV30 TGTGCCTGGAGTGGGAGCGGGATAACATTACCCTACGAGCAGTACTTC CAWSGSGITLPYEQYF
- TRBJ1-1 - TRBV5-4 TGTGCCAGCAGCTTGAGGGCCGTAAACACTGAAGCTTTCTTT CASSLRAVNTEAFF
few TRBJ2-7 - TRBV29-1 TGCAGCGTTGAAGTGGTGGGGGCCGAGCAGTACTTC CSVEVVGAEQYF
- TRBJ2-7 - TRBV5-6 TGTGCCAGCAGCTTGTCTGTGTTGGGGGAGCAGTACTTC CASSLSVLGEQYF
once TRBJ2-2 - TRBV7-2 TGTGCCAGCAGCGGCCCCCGGGGGCTTAACACCGGGGAGCTGTTTTTT CASSGPRGLNTGELFF
- TRBJ2-3 - TRBV10-3 TGTGCCATCAGTGAGTTAGGGGGGTCTAGCACAGATACGCAGTATTTT CAISELGGSSTDTQYF
- TRBJ1-5 - TRBV10-2 TGCGCCAGCAGTGAGTCGAGCCAGCCCCAGCATTTT CASSESSQPQHF
- TRBJ2-3 TRBD2 TRBV5-1 TGCGCCAGCAGCACTAGCGGGACTAGCACAGATACGCAGTATTTT CASSTSGTSTDTQYF
- TRBJ1-4 - TRBV15 TGTGCCACCAGCAGCGAAGTAAGCGAAAAACTGTTTTTT CATSSEVSEKLFF
once TRBJ1-4 TRBD1 TRBV5-1 TGCGCCAGCAGCTTGGGGGGGACAGGCGGAACTAATGAAAAACTGTTTTTT CASSLGGTGGTNEKLFF
- TRBJ1-4 - TRBV30 TGTGCCTGGAGGGGGGGAACTAATGAAAAACTGTTTTTT CAWRGGTNEKLFF
- TRBJ1-1 TRBD1 TRBV11-3 TGTGCCAGCAGCTCCAGGACAGGGGGCCGAACTGAAGCTTTCTTT CASSSRTGGRTEAFF
- TRBJ1-1 - TRBV5-6 TGTGCCAGCAGCTCACCGTCCTCTGAAGCTTTCTTT CASSSPSSEAFF
- TRBJ1-2 TRBD1 TRBV6-5 TGTGCCAGCAGTTACTCGTCTCCTACAGGGGCGTATGGCTACACCTTC CASSYSSPTGAYGYTF
- TRBJ2-7 - TRBV2 TGTGCCAGCACGCTTGGGGCCCCTAAGGAGCAGTACTTC CASTLGAPKEQYF
- TRBJ2-7 TRBD1 TRBV5-1 TGCGCCAGCAGCCTCACCGGGACAGAGGGGGACGAGCAGTACTTC CASSLTGTEGDEQYF
- TRBJ1-2 - TRBV6-6 TGTGCCAGCAGCCCCAGTACTACGACTAACTATGGCTACACCTTC CASSPSTTTNYGYTF
- TRBJ1-2 - TRBV4-1 TGCGCCAGCAGCCAAGACGGGAACTATGGCTACACCTTC CASSQDGNYGYTF
- TRBJ2-2 - TRBV5-1 TGCGCCAGCAGGTACAGGTCCTTGACCGGGGAGCTGTTTTTT CASRYRSLTGELFF
once TRBJ1-3 - TRBV25-1 TGTGCCAGCAGTCTCATCTCTGGAAACACCATATATTTT CASSLISGNTIYF
few TRBJ1-2 - TRBV18 TGTGCCAGCTCACCCGCCCCTAACTATGGCTACACCTTC CASSPAPNYGYTF
- TRBJ2-1 TRBD1 TRBV12-5 TGTGCTAGTGGTTTCTTCGGGACAGGGATAGACGATGAGCAGTTCTTC CASGFFGTGIDDEQFF
- TRBJ1-6 TRBD1 TRBV6-6 TGTGCCAGCAGACCGGGACAGGGAAATTCACCCCTCCACTTT CASRPGQGNSPLHF
- TRBJ2-5 - TRBV6-6 TGTGCCAGCAGTTCGTGGGGGACCCAAGAGACCCAGTACTTC CASSSWGTQETQYF
- TRBJ2-2 TRBD2 TRBV6-4 TGTGCCAGCAGAAGGACTAGCGGGAGGTTTAGCGACACCGGGGAGCTGTTTTTT CASRRTSGRFSDTGELFF
- TRBJ1-5 - TRBV6-5 TGTGCCAGCGGCCGCCCGGGGCAGTCGGGGCCCCAGCATTTT CASGRPGQSGPQHF
- TRBJ1-4 - TRBV2 TGTGCCAGCAGTTCCGACAGGACAACTAATGAAAAACTGTTTTTT CASSSDRTTNEKLFF
- TRBJ1-2 - TRBV21-1 TGTGCCAGCAGCAAGGTCAGTTTTATCCCCTCGGGTGGCTACACCTTC CASSKVSFIPSGGYTF
- TRBJ1-2 - TRBV6-5 TGTGCCAGCAGGGACCCGGGGGTTAATGGCTACACCTTC CASRDPGVNGYTF
- TRBJ2-3 TRBD2 TRBV7-2 TGTGCCAGCAGCTTGGCGACTAGCGGGGGTAATACGCAGTATTTT CASSLATSGGNTQYF
- TRBJ2-7 - TRBV11-2 TGTGCCAGCAGCTTCGGTCAGGGTGCCTCCTACGAGCAGTACTTC CASSFGQGASYEQYF
- TRBJ2-7 - TRBV6-6 TGTGCCAGCAGTTATCAGGGCGAGCAGTACTTC CASSYQGEQYF
- TRBJ2-6 - TRBV5-4 TGTGCCAGCAGCTTTGACTCTGGGGCCAACGTCCTGACTTTC CASSFDSGANVLTF
once TRBJ1-1 - TRBV18 TGTGCCAGCTCACCCCGAACAGGGTCGGTTTTAACTGAAGCTTTCTTT CASSPRTGSVLTEAFF
- TRBJ2-2 - TRBV27 TGTGCCAGCAGTTTTTGGTTTGAGGACCGGGAGCTGTTTTTT CASSFWFEDRELFF
- TRBJ2-7 - TRBV27 TGTGCCAGCAGTTTACGGGTTAGAACCTACGAGCAGTACTTC CASSLRVRTYEQYF
- TRBJ1-2 - TRBV14 TGTGCCAGCAGCCAAGGAGCAGGGAGAAACTATGGCTACACCTTC CASSQGAGRNYGYTF
once TRBJ2-7 TRBD1 TRBV25-1 TGTGCCAGCCGGGACAGGGGTGCCTACGAGCAGTACTTC CASRDRGAYEQYF